Listed below are T cell receptor beta chains from one sample, sequenced in a study of blood T cell repertoires in COVID-19. TCRdb's table, derived via immunoSEQ multiplex PCR, lists solely in-frame clones and lacks some. Altogether approximately 290,000 clones are present, around 89% being singletons, with the ten largest covering approximately 0.84%. Specimen: peripheral blood. These TCRs come from a man younger than 40 with acute or convalescent COVID-19. The CDR3 runs from the conserved cysteine through the conserved F or W. Each record gives: clone size, J gene, D gene, V gene, CDR3 protein, CDR3 DNA. A D gene is named only where the DNA matches it firmly. A clone size is listed for some rows: how often the clone was seen (once, few, many), or a class if it is expanded.

>-|TRBJ2-1|-|TRBV7-8
CASSRLLEGGTSSYNEQFF
TGTGCCAGCAGCCGACTCCTTGAGGGGGGGACGAGCTCCTACAATGAGCAGTTCTTC
>-|TRBJ2-4|TRBD1|TRBV5-5
CASSTRQTGAKNIQYF
TGTGCCAGCAGCACACGACAGACAGGGGCCAAAAACATTCAGTACTTC
>-|TRBJ2-7|-|TRBV11-3
CASSDRSVPGEQYF
TGTGCCAGCAGCGATCGAAGCGTGCCGGGCGAGCAGTACTTC
>-|TRBJ2-7|-|TRBV28
CASSFGLRTYEQYF
TGTGCCAGCAGTTTTGGACTGCGAACCTACGAGCAGTACTTC
>-|TRBJ1-5|-|TRBV19
CASTIYDGYSNQPQHF
TGTGCCAGTACGATTTACGACGGGTATAGCAATCAGCCCCAGCATTTT
>-|TRBJ1-2|TRBD1|TRBV30
CAWRYEGARGYTF
TGTGCCTGGAGATATGAGGGGGCGCGCGGCTACACCTTC
>-|TRBJ1-2|-|TRBV18
CASSPQGNGYTF
TGTGCCAGCTCACCACAGGGGAATGGCTACACCTTC
>-|TRBJ2-2|TRBD1|TRBV30
CAWSRSRDRGYTGELFF
TGTGCCTGGAGTCGATCCCGGGACAGGGGATACACCGGGGAGCTGTTTTTT
>-|TRBJ1-5|-|TRBV28
CASRRDSPSNQPQHF
TGTGCCAGCAGAAGAGACAGTCCTAGCAATCAGCCCCAGCATTTT
>-|TRBJ1-1|-|TRBV27
CASSLLPTNTEAFF
TGTGCCAGCAGTTTACTTCCGACTAACACTGAAGCTTTCTTT
>-|TRBJ2-5|-|TRBV15
CATSRTRVETQYF
TGTGCCACCAGCAGGACTAGGGTTGAGACCCAGTACTTC
>-|TRBJ1-6|-|TRBV6-5
CASNTDGRPNSPLHF
TGTGCCAGCAACACAGACGGTAGACCGAATTCACCCCTCCACTTT
>-|TRBJ2-1|TRBD2|TRBV11-2
CASSTRTSGRQRDEQFF
TGTGCCAGCAGCACCCGGACTAGCGGGAGGCAAAGGGATGAGCAGTTCTTC
>-|TRBJ2-1|-|TRBV27
CASSLQGIISYNEQFF
TGTGCCAGCAGTTTACAGGGAATAATATCCTACAATGAGCAGTTCTTC
>-|TRBJ1-5|-|TRBV9
CASSVAGGGQPQHF
TGTGCCAGCAGCGTAGCGGGAGGGGGGCAGCCCCAGCATTTT
>-|TRBJ2-5|TRBD2|TRBV2
CASSPGSGGPREETQYF
TGTGCCAGCAGCCCCGGGTCGGGAGGGCCGAGGGAGGAGACCCAGTACTTC
>-|TRBJ2-2|-|TRBV19
CASLTEAGELFF
TGTGCCAGCCTCACGGAGGCCGGGGAGCTGTTTTTT
>once|TRBJ1-5|TRBD1|TRBV18
CASSPRQGDQPQHF
TGTGCCAGCTCACCACGACAGGGAGATCAGCCCCAGCATTTT
>-|TRBJ2-7|-|TRBV5-4
CASSRRQASYEQYF
TGTGCCAGCAGCCGTCGGCAGGCCAGCTACGAGCAGTACTTC
>-|TRBJ1-5|-|TRBV7-2
CASSVQVTQPQHF
TGTGCCAGCAGCGTACAGGTGACTCAGCCCCAGCATTTT
>-|TRBJ2-1|-|TRBV7-6
CASSHTINFGNEQFF
TGTGCCAGCAGCCATACTATCAACTTCGGGAATGAGCAGTTCTTC
>-|TRBJ2-1|TRBD2|TRBV27
CASRLAGGSYNEQFF
TGTGCCAGCAGACTAGCGGGGGGTTCCTACAATGAGCAGTTCTTC
>-|TRBJ2-1|TRBD2|TRBV11-3
CASSSGLADNEQFF
TGTGCCAGCAGCTCTGGGCTAGCGGACAATGAGCAGTTCTTC
>-|TRBJ1-5|-|TRBV6-6
CASRLHRSVRPQHF
TGTGCCAGCAGACTCCACCGTTCTGTGAGGCCCCAGCATTTT
>-|TRBJ1-6|-|TRBV13
CASSPGLSSYNSPLHF
TGTGCCAGCAGCCCGGGACTTAGCTCCTATAATTCACCCCTCCACTTT
>once|TRBJ2-5|-|TRBV11-1
CASSRDLPETETQYF
TGTGCCAGCAGCCGGGATTTACCGGAAACGGAGACCCAGTACTTC
>-|TRBJ1-5|-|TRBV5-1
CASSLGVGRNQPQHF
TGCGCCAGCAGCTTGGGGGTGGGGCGGAATCAGCCCCAGCATTTT
>-|TRBJ1-1|-|TRBV4-1
CASSQGIPGGMNTEAFF
TGCGCCAGCAGCCAAGGAATACCGGGGGGAATGAACACTGAAGCTTTCTTT
>-|TRBJ1-5|TRBD1|TRBV28
CASSSGTGGSNQPQHF
TGTGCCAGCAGCTCTGGGACAGGGGGAAGCAATCAGCCCCAGCATTTT
>-|TRBJ2-3|TRBD2|TRBV2
CASTIAGVVTDTQYF
TGTGCCAGTACCATAGCGGGAGTTGTAACAGATACGCAGTATTTT
>-|TRBJ2-1|TRBD2|TRBV11-3
CASSSSLAGAYNEQFF
TGTGCCAGCAGCTCTTCACTAGCGGGGGCTTACAATGAGCAGTTCTTC
>-|TRBJ1-5|-|TRBV2
CASSLSGGMFQPQHF
TGTGCCAGCAGCCTGAGTGGGGGGATGTTTCAGCCCCAGCATTTT
>once|TRBJ2-7|-|TRBV19
CASGTSLYEQYF
TGTGCCAGCGGGACTTCGTTATACGAGCAGTACTTC
>few|TRBJ1-6|-|TRBV19
CASMRQPDSPLHF
TGTGCCAGTATGAGACAGCCGGATTCACCCCTCCACTTT
>-|TRBJ1-2|TRBD1|TRBV19
CASSYGTGEDYTF
TGTGCCAGTTCCTACGGGACAGGGGAAGACTACACCTTC
>-|TRBJ2-3|-|TRBV9
CASSGPRADTQYF
TGTGCCAGCAGCGGTCCTAGAGCTGATACGCAGTATTTT
>-|TRBJ1-6|-|TRBV2
CASSDVGLGNSPLHF
TGTGCCAGCAGTGATGTGGGGCTAGGTAATTCACCCCTCCACTTT
>-|TRBJ1-2|TRBD1|TRBV5-6
CASSRDRNNYGYTF
TGTGCCAGCAGCCGGGACAGAAATAATTATGGCTACACCTTC
>-|TRBJ2-4|TRBD1|TRBV19
CASSTRDRGKGENIQYF
TGTGCCAGTAGTACCCGAGACAGGGGGAAAGGAGAAAACATTCAGTACTTC
>once|TRBJ2-1|TRBD2|TRBV25-1
CASSGRERTLSSYNEQFF
TGTGCCAGCAGTGGGCGGGAGAGGACTTTAAGCTCCTACAATGAGCAGTTCTTC
>-|TRBJ2-7|-|TRBV5-1
CASSNRVGNEQYF
TGCGCCAGCAGCAACAGGGTTGGCAACGAGCAGTACTTC